What follows describes a single TCR beta chain. Its specificity is unknown. It was with 60 Vbeta and 13 Jbeta primers that the PCR ran. TCRdb's table, derived via immunoSEQ multiplex PCR, lists solely in-frame clones and lacks some. The sample lists approximately 120,000 clones, around three quarters occurring once. The CDR3 spans 14 residues. The ends were cut back, 5 bases at V and 4 bases at J, with 14 bases in the middle. Germline CDR1 is SGHTA and CDR2 is FQGNSA. The data stem from a study of cytomegalovirus exposure and HLA in healthy donors. General observations from the study: According to reports, the classifier identified cytomegalovirus status with high specificity and sensitivity.

Sequencing input: PBMCs. This receptor was obtained from a man aged 30-40 years in good health and CMV-seropositive. The chain couples TRBV7-2 to TRBJ1-2, with a possible D match to TRBD1 (6 bases). The CDR3, as DNA: TGTGCCAGCAGCCTATCGGACAGACTCTATGGCTACACCTTC. The encoded protein is CASSLSDRLYGYTF.